The 28 T cell receptor beta chains given below trace back to one sample, sequenced in a study of shared clonotypes between healthy human individuals. The assay was immunoSEQ multiplex PCR, and TCRdb's table has in-frame clones only and misses some. The sample lists approximately 1.9 million clones, around 93% occurring once. CD45RO-negative cells were positively selected for CCR7, leaving out terminally differentiated effector memory CD45RA+ cells. Sample: naive CD8+ T cells from PBMCs. The receptors derive from a man younger than 35 in good health. Some clones in this sample may be carry-over from other donors' samples.

This sequence joins TRBV29-1 and TRBJ2-7; D assignment may be TRBD1 or TRBD2 (5 bases each). The CDR3 has 15 amino acids. CDR1 and CDR2 (germline): SQVTM, ANQGSEA. V was clipped by 7 bases and J by 7 bases, with 26 bases between them. This chain's CDR3 is CSAKRATGLLGEQYF. The CDR3 DNA follows: TGCAGCGCCAAACGAGCTACAGGACTGTTGGGTGAGCAGTACTTC.

The V gene is TRBV11-2, the J gene TRBJ1-1, with 7 bases aligning to TRBD1. V lost 5 bases, J lost 7 bases, and 13 bases stayed unmatched. Per the germline V gene, CDR1 is SGHAT and CDR2 is FQNNGV. The length of the CDR3 is 15 residues. The CDR3 reads CASSPIQGGAIEAFF. CDR3 DNA sequence: TGTGCCAGCAGCCCGATTCAGGGGGGTGCCATTGAAGCTTTCTTT.

The table lists this clone with a count of one. The chain has TRBV7-9 and TRBJ2-7, with D maybe TRBD1 (5 bases). The germline V gene has CDR1 SEHNR and CDR2 FQNEAQ (reference sequence). With 6 bases removed from V and 2 bases from J, the gap between germline ends came to 14 bases. The CDR3 is made up of 14 amino acids. CDR3 sequence: CASRGPQGAYEQYF. The CDR3 DNA reads as TGTGCCAGCAGAGGCCCCCAGGGCGCCTACGAGCAGTACTTC.

The rearrangement joins TRBV28 to TRBJ2-3; D gene uncertain. Germline V gives CDR1 MDHEN, CDR2 SYDVKM. V dropped 3 bases and J dropped 0 bases, with 13 bases sitting between them. The CDR3 has 16 amino acids. Here the CDR3 reads CASSFLGDGSTDTQYF. CDR3 nucleotide sequence: TGTGCCAGCAGTTTCTTAGGCGACGGAAGCACAGATACGCAGTATTTT.

This clone was seen more than once but under ten times. The gene calls are TRBV7-9 and TRBJ1-1; weak D call: TRBD1 (5 bases). CDR3 size: 16 residues. Between the trimmed V and J ends, which lost 5 bases and 4 bases, there was a span of 20 bases. The germline CDR1 and CDR2 sequences are SEHNR and FQNEAQ (reference sequence). The CDR3 loop is CASSPISGRAVTEAFF. The CDR3 nucleotides are TGTGCCAGCAGCCCCATCTCGGGCAGGGCGGTCACTGAAGCTTTCTTT.

The rearrangement uses TRBV2 and TRBJ2-7; D call uncertain. This CDR3 is built from 14 residues. Germline CDR1 SNHLY, CDR2 FYNNEI. V was shortened by 1 base and J by 0 bases, with 7 bases between the two germline ends. CDR3 sequence: CASSEGRLSYEQYF. In DNA, the CDR3 is TGTGCCAGCAGTGAAGGCAGACTCTCCTACGAGCAGTACTTC.

The chain couples TRBV4-1 to TRBJ2-3; D gene unclear. CDR3 length equals 13 residues. Germline CDR1 and CDR2: MGHRA and YSYEKL. V lost 11 bases and J 1 base, leaving 13 bases between the germline ends. The CDR3 protein is CAVRSLGTDTQYF. The CDR3 DNA sequence: TGCGCCGTGCGTAGCCTCGGCACAGATACGCAGTATTTT.

The CDR3 DNA reads TGTGCCAGCAGCCCGGGGGGTGGGGCCAACCGAGGGGAGACCCAGTACTTC. Protein sequence: CASSPGGGANRGETQYF. V usage is TRBV7-2 and J usage is TRBJ2-5; 7 positions agree with TRBD2. J was trimmed by 5 bases and V by 5 bases; bases with no gene match: 17. The length of the CDR3 is 17 residues. CDR1 is SGHTA and CDR2 is FQGNSA in the germline V gene.

The rearrangement links TRBV27 to TRBJ2-7; the D is unclear. CDR1 and CDR2 (germline): MNHEY, SMNVEV (reference sequence). The CDR3 spans 14 residues. V dropped 4 bases and J dropped 2 bases, with 12 bases sitting between them. Here the CDR3 reads CASSSFDGPYEQYF. In DNA, the CDR3 is TGTGCCAGCAGTTCCTTCGACGGTCCCTACGAGCAGTACTTC.

This chain joins TRBV4-1 and TRBJ2-1; the D is unclear. Trimming left V 1 base short and J 0 bases short, with 4 bases between. The CDR3 loop spans 14 amino acids. Germline-derived CDR1 and CDR2 are MGHRA and YSYEKL. The CDR3 DNA follows: TGCGCCAGCAGCCAAGGCCCCTCCTACAATGAGCAGTTCTTC. Protein product: CASSQGPSYNEQFF.

The chain couples TRBV27 to TRBJ1-1, with a weak D call TRBD1 (6 bases). Trimming left V 4 bases short and J 0 bases short, with 15 bases between. CDR1 and CDR2 (germline): MNHEY, SMNVEV (reference sequence). The length of the CDR3 is 16 residues. The CDR3 spells CASSSRDSGVNTEAFF. Written as DNA, the CDR3 is TGTGCCAGCAGTTCTAGGGACTCAGGGGTGAACACTGAAGCTTTCTTT.

The rearrangement uses TRBV29-1 and TRBJ1-2; tentative D call: TRBD1 (5 bases). The CDR3 is 13 amino acids. Trimming took 3 bases from V and 5 from J, leaving 13 bases between them. CDR1 is SQVTM, CDR2 ANQGSEA, per germline. CDR3 in DNA: TGCAGCGTTGAGGGCAGGGAGGAATATGGCTACACCTTC. This translates into CSVEGREEYGYTF.

The chain is built from TRBV28 and TRBJ2-7; possibly TRBD1 for D (5 bases). Trimming stripped 1 base from V and 6 bases from J, with 13 bases between. The length of the CDR3 is 14 residues. Germline V gives CDR1 MDHEN, CDR2 SYDVKM. CDR3 nucleotides: TGTGCCAGCAGTTTATTGAGAAGGGGTAGCGAGCAGTACTTC. This translates into CASSLLRRGSEQYF.

This chain uses TRBV9 with TRBJ2-1; D might be TRBD1 or TRBD2, each matching 5 bases. The CDR3 is made up of 15 amino acids. V lost 1 base to trimming and J lost 7 bases, with 15 bases between them. CDR1 and CDR2 from the germline V gene are SGDLS and YYNGEE. The CDR3 sequence: CASSVLRDPINEQFF. CDR3 coding DNA: TGTGCCAGCAGCGTACTCCGGGACCCTATTAATGAGCAGTTCTTC.

This chain connects TRBV27 to TRBJ2-7; D could derive from TRBD1 or TRBD2 (5 bases each). The CDR3 contains 14 residues. CDR1 and CDR2 (germline): MNHEY, SMNVEV (reference sequence). V lost 5 bases and J 11 bases, leaving 22 bases between the germline ends. The CDR3 loop is CASSPRSGTEVKYF. The CDR3 DNA sequence: TGTGCCAGCAGTCCCCGTTCGGGGACGGAGGTGAAGTACTTC.

This clone was counted once. The rearrangement uses TRBV5-4 and TRBJ2-1; 7 bases line up with TRBD2. The CDR3 loop spans 15 amino acids. Per the germline V gene, CDR1 is SGHNT and CDR2 is YYREEE (reference sequence). With 2 bases clipped from V and 7 bases from J, the junction kept 9 bases outside the gene matches. The CDR3 loop is CASSFRREAWNEQFF. DNA for the CDR3: TGTGCCAGCAGCTTTCGCCGGGAGGCCTGGAATGAGCAGTTCTTC.

The V and J genes are TRBV28 and TRBJ2-3; TRBD2 aligns across 13 bases. The junction had 10 bases not matched to a gene; V was cut back by 5 bases and J by 5 bases. Germline CDR1 MDHEN, CDR2 SYDVKM. The CDR3 spans 17 residues. The CDR3 DNA sequence: TGTGCCAGCAGTCCCCAAAGGACTAGCGGGAGTGGAGATACGCAGTATTTT. It yields the protein CASSPQRTSGSGDTQYF.

This clone has a handful of counts. This CDR3 reads CASSAWDGRDEAFF. CDR3 DNA sequence: TGTGCCAGCAGCGCTTGGGACGGACGGGATGAAGCTTTCTTT. The chain carries TRBV9 and TRBJ1-1; D might be TRBD1 (5 bases). Germline loops: CDR1 SGDLS, CDR2 YYNGEE. V was trimmed by 3 bases and J by 7 bases, leaving 16 bases between them. The CDR3 consists of 14 residues. The whole variable domain, filled in from reference TRBV9 and TRBJ1-1, reads DSGVTQTPKHLITATGQRVTLRCSPRSGDLSVYWYQQSLDQGLQFLIQYYNGEERAKGNILERFSAQQFPDLHSELNLSSLELGDSALYFCASSAWDGRDEAFFGQGTRLTVV.

V and J are TRBV19 and TRBJ1-2; D not resolved. Between the trimmed V and J ends, which lost 7 bases and 2 bases, there was a span of 17 bases. This CDR3 is 15 amino acids long. CDR1 is LNHDA and CDR2 is SQIVND in the germline V gene (reference sequence). CDR3 bases: TGTGCCAGTACCCCAAGCACGGATATAAACTATGGCTACACCTTC. Its translation is CASTPSTDINYGYTF.

The chain combines TRBV28 with TRBJ2-3, with 12 bases that match TRBD1. CDR1 and CDR2 from the germline V gene are MDHEN and SYDVKM. V shed 2 bases, J shed 6 bases, and the junction held 6 bases outside the gene matches. The CDR3 length is 16 residues. The CDR3 DNA reads TGTGCCAGCAGTTTAGTGGGACAGGGGGCAGGTGATACGCAGTATTTT. Amino acids: CASSLVGQGAGDTQYF.

The chain is built from TRBV7-9 and TRBJ2-5, with TRBD2 matching 11 bases. The germline gives CDR1 SEHNR, CDR2 FQNEAQ (reference sequence). J lost 5 bases, V lost 5 bases, and 10 bases had no gene match. CDR3 length equals 16 residues. CDR3 amino acids: CASSPKTSGVGETQYF. The CDR3 bases are TGTGCCAGCAGCCCAAAGACTAGCGGGGTGGGGGAGACCCAGTACTTC.

The gene calls are TRBV4-1 and TRBJ2-5, with D perhaps TRBD2 (5 bases). V was clipped by 3 bases and J by 5 bases, with 19 bases between them. This CDR3 comprises 16 residues. Germline lookup yields CDR1 MGHRA and CDR2 YSYEKL. The CDR3 loop reads CASSHPKRVQEETQYF. Written as DNA, the CDR3 is TGCGCCAGCAGCCACCCGAAGAGGGTTCAGGAGGAGACCCAGTACTTC.

V usage is TRBV27 and J usage is TRBJ2-2, with 8 positions matching TRBD1. J lost 1 base, V lost 5 bases, and 0 bases had no gene match. Germline-derived CDR1 and CDR2 are MNHEY and SMNVEV (reference sequence). This CDR3 has 14 residues. The CDR3 protein is CASSGQGNTGELFF. CDR3 sequence (DNA): TGTGCCAGCAGTGGACAGGGGAACACCGGGGAGCTGTTTTTT.

The J gene is TRBJ1-1, the V gene TRBV7-9; D uncertain. Trimming cost V 5 bases and J 1 base, with 11 bases left between them. Germline values: CDR1 SEHNR, CDR2 FQNEAQ (reference sequence). CDR3 length: 14 residues. The CDR3 bases are TGTGCCAGCAGCACGCGGACGGCGAACACTGAAGCTTTCTTT. Its protein product is CASSTRTANTEAFF.

The CDR3 loop reads CASSEAPYPGETQYF. The CDR3 nucleotides read TGTGCCAGCAGTGAAGCGCCGTACCCCGGAGAGACCCAGTACTTC. V and J are TRBV2 and TRBJ2-5; D remains ambiguous. The CDR3 consists of 15 residues. V lost 0 bases and J lost 4, with 12 bases in between. Looked up from germline, CDR1 is SNHLY and CDR2 is FYNNEI.

The chain links TRBV27 to TRBJ1-5; TRBD1 aligns across 7 bases. J lost 6 bases, V lost 5 bases, and 10 bases had no gene match. The germline CDR1 and CDR2 sequences are MNHEY and SMNVEV (reference sequence). This CDR3 contains 15 residues. As DNA, the CDR3 is TGTGCCAGCAGTCCCAGACAGGGAGGATCTCAGCCCCAGCATTTT. Its protein product is CASSPRQGGSQPQHF.

The rearrangement joins TRBV5-6 to TRBJ2-7, with 8 bases fitting TRBD2. Looked up from germline, CDR1 is SGHDT and CDR2 is YYEEEE. The junction had 8 bases not matched to a gene; V was cut back by 1 base and J by 2 bases. The CDR3 sequence is 16 residues long. As DNA, the CDR3 is TGTGCCAGCAGCTTGTCTCTTTGGCGGGAGGCCTACGAGCAGTACTTC. This sequence encodes CASSLSLWREAYEQYF.

V usage is TRBV14 and J usage is TRBJ2-7; D not resolved. Germline values: CDR1 SGHDN, CDR2 FVKESK. The CDR3 consists of 13 residues. Between the trimmed V and J ends, which lost 4 bases and 6 bases, there was a span of 13 bases. CDR3: CASSLSPEAEQYF. The CDR3 DNA reads as TGTGCCAGCAGCCTTTCTCCCGAGGCCGAGCAGTACTTC.